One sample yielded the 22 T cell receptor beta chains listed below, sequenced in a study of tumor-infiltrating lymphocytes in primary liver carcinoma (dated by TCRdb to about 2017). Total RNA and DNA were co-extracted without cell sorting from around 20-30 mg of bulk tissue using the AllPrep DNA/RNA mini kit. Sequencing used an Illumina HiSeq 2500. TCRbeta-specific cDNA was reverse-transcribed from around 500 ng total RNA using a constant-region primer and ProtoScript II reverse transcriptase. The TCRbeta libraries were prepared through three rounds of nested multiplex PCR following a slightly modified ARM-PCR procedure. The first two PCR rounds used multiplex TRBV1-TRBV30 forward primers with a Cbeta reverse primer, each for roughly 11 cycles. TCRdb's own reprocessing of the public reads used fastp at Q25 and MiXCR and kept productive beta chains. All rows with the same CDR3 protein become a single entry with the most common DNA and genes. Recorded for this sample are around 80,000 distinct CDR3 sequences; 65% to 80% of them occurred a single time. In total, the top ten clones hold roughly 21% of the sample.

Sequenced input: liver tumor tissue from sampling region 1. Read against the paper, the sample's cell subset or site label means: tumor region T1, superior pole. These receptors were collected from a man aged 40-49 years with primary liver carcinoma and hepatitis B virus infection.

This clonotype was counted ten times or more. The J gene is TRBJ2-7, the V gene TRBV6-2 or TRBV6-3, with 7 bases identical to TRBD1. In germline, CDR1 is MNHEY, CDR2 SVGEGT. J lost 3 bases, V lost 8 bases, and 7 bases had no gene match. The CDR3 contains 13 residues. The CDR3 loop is CASGFAGGYEQYF. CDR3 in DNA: TGTGCCAGCGGCTTTGCAGGGGGCTACGAGCAGTACTTC.

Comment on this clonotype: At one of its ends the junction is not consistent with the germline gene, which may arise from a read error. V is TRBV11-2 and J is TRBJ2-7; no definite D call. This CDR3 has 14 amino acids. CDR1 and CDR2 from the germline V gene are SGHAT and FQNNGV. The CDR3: CAGTLADGAYEHYF. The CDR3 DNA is TGTGCCGGCACCTTAGCCGACGGAGCCTACGAGCACTACTTC.

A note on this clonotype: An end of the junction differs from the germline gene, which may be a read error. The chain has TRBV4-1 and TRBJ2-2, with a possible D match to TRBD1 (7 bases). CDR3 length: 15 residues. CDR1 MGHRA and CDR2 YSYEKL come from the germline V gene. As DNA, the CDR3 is TGCGCCAGAAGCCTGAGACAGGGAGGAGCCGGGGAGCTGTTTTTT. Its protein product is CARSLRQGGAGELFF.

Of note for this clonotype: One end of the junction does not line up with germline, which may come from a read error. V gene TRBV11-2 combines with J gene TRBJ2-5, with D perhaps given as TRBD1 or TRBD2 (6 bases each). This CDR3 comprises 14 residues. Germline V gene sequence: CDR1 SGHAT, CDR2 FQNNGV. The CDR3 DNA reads TGCGCCAACACCTTCGGGGGCAGCCAAGAGACCCAGTACTTC. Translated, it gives CANTFGGSQETQYF.

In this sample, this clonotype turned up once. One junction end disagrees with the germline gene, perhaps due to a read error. CDR3 bases: TGTGCCAGCAAGACTGGTATCAACGTCTACGAGCACTACTTC. Amino acids: CASKTGINVYEHYF. The chain uses TRBV2 and TRBJ2-7, with D unclear. The CDR3 spans 14 residues. Germline V gene data show CDR1 as SNHLY and CDR2 as FYNNEI.

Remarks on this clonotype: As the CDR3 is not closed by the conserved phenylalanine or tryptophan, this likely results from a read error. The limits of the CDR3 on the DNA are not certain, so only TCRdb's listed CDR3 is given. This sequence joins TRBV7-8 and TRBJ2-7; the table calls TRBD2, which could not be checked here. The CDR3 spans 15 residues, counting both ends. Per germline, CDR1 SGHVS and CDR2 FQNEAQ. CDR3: CASSLVGQRGHEHYL.

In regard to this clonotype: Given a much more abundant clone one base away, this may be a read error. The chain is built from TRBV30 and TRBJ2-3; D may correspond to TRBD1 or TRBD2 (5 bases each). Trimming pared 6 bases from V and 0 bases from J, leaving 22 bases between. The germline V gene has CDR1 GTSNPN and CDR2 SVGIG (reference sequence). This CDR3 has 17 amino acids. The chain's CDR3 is CACRRPWDPGSTDTQYF. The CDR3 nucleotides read TGTGCCTGTCGGCGGCCGTGGGACCCCGGAAGCACAGATACGCAGTATTTT.

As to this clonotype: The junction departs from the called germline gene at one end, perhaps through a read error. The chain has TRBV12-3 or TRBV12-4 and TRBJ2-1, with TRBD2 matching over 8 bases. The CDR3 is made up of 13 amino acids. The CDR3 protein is CDSSPTSVNEQFF. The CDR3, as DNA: TGTGACAGCAGTCCGACTAGCGTCAATGAGCAATTCTTC.

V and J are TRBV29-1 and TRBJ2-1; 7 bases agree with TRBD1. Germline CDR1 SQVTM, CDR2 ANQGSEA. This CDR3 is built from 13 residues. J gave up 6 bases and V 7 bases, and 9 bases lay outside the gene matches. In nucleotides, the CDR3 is TGCAGCGGAGGACAGGCTGCATGCAATGAGCAGTTCTTC. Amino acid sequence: CSGGQAACNEQFF.

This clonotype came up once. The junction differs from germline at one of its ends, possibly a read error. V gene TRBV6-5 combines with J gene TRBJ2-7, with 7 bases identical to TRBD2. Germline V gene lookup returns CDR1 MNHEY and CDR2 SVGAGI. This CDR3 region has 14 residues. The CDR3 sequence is CASRPGGLPYEQCF. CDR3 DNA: TGTGCCTCCAGGCCGGGGGGACTACCCTACGAGCAGTGCTTC.

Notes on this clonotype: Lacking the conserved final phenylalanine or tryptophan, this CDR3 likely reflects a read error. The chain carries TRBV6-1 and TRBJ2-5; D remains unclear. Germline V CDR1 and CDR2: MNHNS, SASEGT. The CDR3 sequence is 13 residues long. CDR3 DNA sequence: TGTGCCAGCACCCTGCGCTGGGCAGAGACTCAGTACGTC. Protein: CASTLRWAETQYV.

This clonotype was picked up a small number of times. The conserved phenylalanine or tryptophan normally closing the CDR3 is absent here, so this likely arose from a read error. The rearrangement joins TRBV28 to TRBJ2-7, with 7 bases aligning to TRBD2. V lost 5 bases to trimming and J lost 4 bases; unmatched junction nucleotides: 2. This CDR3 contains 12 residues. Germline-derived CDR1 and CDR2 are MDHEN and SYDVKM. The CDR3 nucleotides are TGTGCCAGCAGTCCGGGGGGTTACGAGCAGTACTCC. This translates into CASSPGGYEQYS.

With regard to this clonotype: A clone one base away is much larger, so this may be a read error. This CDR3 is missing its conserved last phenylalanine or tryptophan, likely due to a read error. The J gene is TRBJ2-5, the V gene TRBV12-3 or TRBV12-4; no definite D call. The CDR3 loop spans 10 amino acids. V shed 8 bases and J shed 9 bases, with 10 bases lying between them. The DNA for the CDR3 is TGTGCCAGCCTCCCCCGGGCCCAGTACATC. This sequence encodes CASLPRAQYI.

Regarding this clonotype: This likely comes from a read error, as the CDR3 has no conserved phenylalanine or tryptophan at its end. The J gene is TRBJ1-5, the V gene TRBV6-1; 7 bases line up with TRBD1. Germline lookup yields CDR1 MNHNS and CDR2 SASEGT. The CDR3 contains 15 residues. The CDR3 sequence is CGSSYGQASNQPQHS. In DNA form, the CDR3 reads TGTGGCAGCAGTTATGGACAGGCTAGCAATCAGCCCCAGCATTCT.

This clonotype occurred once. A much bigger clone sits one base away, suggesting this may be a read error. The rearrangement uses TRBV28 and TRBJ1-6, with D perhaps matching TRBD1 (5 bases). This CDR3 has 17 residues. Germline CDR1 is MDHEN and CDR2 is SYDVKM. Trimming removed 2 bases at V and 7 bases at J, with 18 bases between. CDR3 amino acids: CASSLGLDNTRNSPLHF. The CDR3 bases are TGTGCCAGCAGTTTAGGTTTGGACAATACCCGAAATTCACCCCTCCACTTT.

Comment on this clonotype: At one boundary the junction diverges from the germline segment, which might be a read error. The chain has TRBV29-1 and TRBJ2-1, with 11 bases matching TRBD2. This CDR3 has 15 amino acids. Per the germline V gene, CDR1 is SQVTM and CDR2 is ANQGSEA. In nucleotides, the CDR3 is TGCATCGTTGATCTAGCGGGAGGTGGGAATGGTGAGCAATTCTTC. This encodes CIVDLAGGGNGEQFF.

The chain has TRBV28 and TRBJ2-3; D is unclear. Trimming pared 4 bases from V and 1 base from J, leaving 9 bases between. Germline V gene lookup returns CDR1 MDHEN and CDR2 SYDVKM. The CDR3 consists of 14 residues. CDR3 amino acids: CASSSPECTDTQYF. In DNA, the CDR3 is TGTGCCAGCAGTTCCCCAGAGTGCACAGATACGCAGTATTTT.

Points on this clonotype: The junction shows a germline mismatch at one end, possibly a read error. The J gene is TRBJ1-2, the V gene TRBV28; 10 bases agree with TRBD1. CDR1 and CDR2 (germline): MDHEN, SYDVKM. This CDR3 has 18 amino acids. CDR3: CTSSRRNSAGTGDYGYTF. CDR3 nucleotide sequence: TGTACCAGCAGCCGACGCAACAGCGCGGGGACAGGGGATTATGGCTACACCTTC.

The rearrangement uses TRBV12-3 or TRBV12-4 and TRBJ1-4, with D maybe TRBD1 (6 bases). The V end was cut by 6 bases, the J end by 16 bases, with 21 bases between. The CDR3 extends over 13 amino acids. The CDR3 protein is CASSSGARGRPFF. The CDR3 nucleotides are TGTGCCAGCAGCTCAGGAGCCAGGGGAAGACCGTTTTTT.

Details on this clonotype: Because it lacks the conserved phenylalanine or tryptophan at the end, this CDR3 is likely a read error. The CDR3 reads CASRPGQRPGANDLTS. In DNA, the CDR3 is TGTGCCAGCAGGCCGGGACAAAGACCTGGGGCCAACGACCTGACTTCC. V and J are TRBV11-2 and TRBJ2-6, with a tentative D call TRBD1 (6 bases). Per the germline V gene, CDR1 is SGHAT and CDR2 is FQNNGV. The CDR3 sequence is 16 residues long.

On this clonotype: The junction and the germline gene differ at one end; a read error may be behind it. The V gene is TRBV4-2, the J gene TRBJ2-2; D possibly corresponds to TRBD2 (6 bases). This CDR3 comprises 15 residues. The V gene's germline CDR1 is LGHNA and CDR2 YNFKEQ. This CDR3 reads CAGSSERANNGELFF. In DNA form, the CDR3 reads TGTGCCGGCAGCTCCGAGCGGGCGAACAACGGGGAGCTGTTTTTT.

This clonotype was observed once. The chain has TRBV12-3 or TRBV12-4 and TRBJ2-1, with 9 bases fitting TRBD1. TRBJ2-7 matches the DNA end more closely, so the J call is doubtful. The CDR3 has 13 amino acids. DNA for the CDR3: TGTCCCAACAGCACGGACAGGGGTAATGAGCAGTACTTC. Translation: CPNSTDRGNEQYF.